This TCR beta chain was captured in a study of control samples from healthy donors and cancer patients. CDR3 size: 15 residues. V lost 6 bases and J lost 4; bases outside the gene matches: 8. Germline V gene lookup returns CDR1 MDHEN and CDR2 SYDVKM. Profiled with immunoSEQ multiplex PCR; TCRdb holds only in-frame clones, not every one. The repertoire holds 390,000 or so clones, with 80% to 95% as singletons. The V gene is TRBV28, the J gene TRBJ2-3; TRBD2 matches at 9 bases. Source material: PBMCs. The sequence was collected from a man aged 35 to 55 with head and neck cancer. This CDR3 reads CASSRGGGGPDTQYF. CDR3 DNA: TGTGCCAGCAGCCGCGGGGGGGGAGGACCAGATACGCAGTATTTT. Supplemented by reference TRBV28 and TRBJ2-3, the full variable domain reads DVKVTQSSRYLVKRTGEKVFLECVQDMDHENMFWYRQDPGLGLRLIYFSYDVKMKEKGDIPEGYSVSREKKERFSLILESASTNQTSMYLCASSRGGGGPDTQYFGPGTRLTVL.